The clone carrying this TCR beta chain was observed many times. Its specificity is unknown. Uncontrolled infections, other autoimmune diseases, pregnancy or lactation barred patients from enrollment. This entry is derived from a study of Graves' ophthalmopathy and Graves' hyperthyroidism. CDR1 is MNHEY, CDR2 SVGAGI, per germline. The V end was cut by 2 bases, the J end by 1 base, with 14 bases between. The CDR3 extends over 17 amino acids. The authors amplified TCR beta CDR3 regions, and they did so from RNA transcripts for repertoire sequencing. A first-round RT-PCR used HTBI primers, followed by a second-round multiplex PCR. TCRdb re-derived calls from the multiplex PCR reads in MiXCR, one entry per CDR3 protein. Here the sample spans fewer than 650,000 distinct CDR3 sequences, 22% being singletons. Whole-study findings and limits: Discriminating ophthalmopathy from stable hyperthyroidism, a 13-signature model attained a sensitivity of around 87% and a specificity of around 77%.

The sample comprised peripheral blood. The J gene is TRBJ2-2, the V gene TRBV6-5; possibly TRBD2 for D (5 bases). This receptor was identified in a woman between 18 and 30 years old with stable Graves' hyperthyroidism. Some clones in this sample may be carry-over from other donors' samples. The CDR3 here is CASSYPGVELNTGELFF. CDR3 in DNA: TGTGCCAGCAGTTACCCCGGGGTGGAGCTGAACACCGGGGAGCTGTTTTTT.